The next 25 T cell receptor beta chains were all read from a single sample in a study of monozygotic twins with cystic fibrosis. Here immunoSEQ multiplex PCR was the method, and the copy in TCRdb shows in-frame clones only, minus some. The sample includes tens of thousands of clones, 90% to 95% of them seen just once. The material sequenced was blood. Receptors originate from a boy younger than 10 with cystic fibrosis.

The rearrangement links TRBV2 to TRBJ1-6, with 7 bases that match TRBD1. Trimming took 4 bases from V and 6 from J; bases not matched to a gene: 9. Germline V gives CDR1 SNHLY, CDR2 FYNNEI. CDR3 length: 16 residues. In DNA, the CDR3 is TGTGCCAGCAGTGTTTACAGGGGCGCCGGTAATTCACCCCTCCACTTT. This encodes CASSVYRGAGNSPLHF. The full variable domain, completed using reference TRBV2 and TRBJ1-6, is EPEVTQTPSHQVTQMGQEVILRCVPISNHLYFYWYRQILGQKVEFLVSFYNNEISEKSEIFDDQFSVERPDGSNFTLKIRSTKLEDSAMYFCASSVYRGAGNSPLHFGNGTRLTVT.

The chain carries TRBV18 and TRBJ2-1; 11 bases match TRBD1. The CDR3 extends over 15 amino acids. From germline, CDR1 is KGHSH and CDR2 LQKENI. With V trimmed by 4 bases and J by 7 bases, 6 bases remained unmatched. The CDR3 loop reads CASSLTGTGGNEQFF. The CDR3 DNA sequence: TGTGCCAGCTCACTTACCGGGACAGGGGGGAATGAGCAGTTCTTC. The full variable domain, its missing parts supplied by reference TRBV18 and TRBJ2-1, is NAGVMQNPRHLVRRRGQEARLRCSPMKGHSHVYWYRQLPEEGLKFMVYLQKENIIDESGMPKERFSAEFPKEGPSILRIQQVVRGDSAAYFCASSLTGTGGNEQFFGPGTRLTVL.

The sample holds one count of this clone. DNA for the CDR3: TGTGCCAGCAGCACGACAGGGGACTATGGCTACACCTTC. Amino acid sequence: CASSTTGDYGYTF. J is TRBJ1-2 and V is TRBV6-6; TRBD1 aligns across 8 bases. The J segment lost 3 bases and the V segment lost 6 bases, leaving 3 bases of the junction unmatched. The length of the CDR3 is 13 residues. Germline CDR1 MNHNY, CDR2 SVGAGI (reference sequence).

As for this clone: This sample also contains other DNA sequences that code for the same CDR3. The genes are TRBV5-4 and TRBJ2-7; 7 nucleotides line up with TRBD1. Per germline, CDR1 SGHNT and CDR2 YYREEE (reference sequence). The V segment lost 4 bases and the J segment 0 bases; nucleotides outside the gene matches: 4. The CDR3 is 14 residues long. The CDR3 region is CASSPRDSSYEQYF. CDR3 nucleotide sequence: TGTGCCAGCAGCCCAAGGGACAGCTCCTACGAGCAGTACTTC.

This clone was recorded a few times. The genes are TRBV9 and TRBJ1-1, with a tentative D call TRBD1 (6 bases). The V end lost 4 bases, the J end lost 6 bases, and 10 bases lay between the germline ends. The length of the CDR3 is 12 residues. Germline loops: CDR1 SGDLS, CDR2 YYNGEE. The CDR3 bases are TGTGCCAGCAGCTCGGGGGCATCTGAAGCTTTCTTT. Residues: CASSSGASEAFF.

This sequence joins TRBV4-1 and TRBJ1-1; D gene uncertain. This CDR3 spans 13 amino acids. The V end was cut by 0 bases, the J end by 5 bases, with 7 bases between. Germline loops: CDR1 MGHRA, CDR2 YSYEKL. The CDR3 coding sequence is TGCGCCAGCAGCCAAGAGGGGAGGACTGAAGCTTTCTTT. Translated, it gives CASSQEGRTEAFF.

This sequence joins TRBV7-6 and TRBJ2-7, with 8 bases that match TRBD2. Trimming removed 1 base from V and 0 bases from J; junction bases left unmatched: 2. CDR3 length: 15 amino acids. Germline V lookup: CDR1 SGHVS, CDR2 FNYEAQ. In nucleotides, the CDR3 is TGTGCCAGCAGCTTAGAAGCGGGGGCCTCCTACGAGCAGTACTTC. This gives the protein CASSLEAGASYEQYF.

The rearrangement uses TRBV9 and TRBJ2-7; no clear D gene. Trimming pared 0 bases from V and 3 bases from J, leaving 7 bases between. Per the germline V gene, CDR1 is SGDLS and CDR2 is YYNGEE. The CDR3 length is 13 residues. Written as DNA, the CDR3 is TGTGCCAGCAGCGTAGCCGTAGACTACGAGCAGTACTTC. Protein: CASSVAVDYEQYF.

V usage is TRBV5-4 and J usage is TRBJ1-2, with D unclear. Trimming left V 1 base short and J 11 bases short, with 15 bases between. Germline loops: CDR1 SGHNT, CDR2 YYREEE (reference sequence). The CDR3 length is 13 residues. The CDR3 nucleotides are TGTGCCAGCAGCTTGATCCGCCGAGCGTTTTACACCTTC. This gives the protein CASSLIRRAFYTF.

This chain uses TRBV9 with TRBJ1-6, with no clear D. The CDR3 spans 15 residues. Trimming left V 0 bases short and J 10 bases short, with 14 bases between. Germline lookup yields CDR1 SGDLS and CDR2 YYNGEE. The CDR3 spells CASSVDGGPGSPLHF. The CDR3 DNA is TGTGCCAGCAGCGTAGATGGCGGACCCGGATCACCCCTCCACTTT. Complete variable domain (other parts from reference TRBV9 and TRBJ1-6): DSGVTQTPKHLITATGQRVTLRCSPRSGDLSVYWYQQSLDQGLQFLIQYYNGEERAKGNILERFSAQQFPDLHSELNLSSLELGDSALYFCASSVDGGPGSPLHFGNGTRLTVT.

The rearrangement joins TRBV5-1 to TRBJ1-4, with D hard to call. This CDR3 has 16 residues. V lost 0 bases and J 8 bases, leaving 17 bases between the germline ends. Germline-derived CDR1 and CDR2 are SGHRS and YFSETQ. CDR3 loop: CASSLGINRSGEKLFF. CDR3 sequence (DNA): TGCGCCAGCAGCTTGGGGATAAATCGTTCTGGCGAAAAACTGTTTTTT.

This rearrangement joins TRBV6-5 to TRBJ2-2; D is unresolved. Per the germline V gene, CDR1 is MNHEY and CDR2 is SVGAGI. V lost 2 bases and J lost 6, with 7 bases in between. The CDR3 runs 13 residues. CDR3 sequence (DNA): TGTGCCAGCAGTTACGTTGTATCCGGGGAGCTGTTTTTT. Amino acids: CASSYVVSGELFF.

J is TRBJ1-2 and V is TRBV6-5; D is uncertain. The CDR3 has 13 amino acids. V lost 7 bases and J lost 0, with 9 bases in between. Germline V lookup: CDR1 MNHEY, CDR2 SVGAGI. This CDR3 reads CASKDTTNYGYTF. CDR3 sequence (DNA): TGTGCCAGCAAAGACACAACTAACTATGGCTACACCTTC.

The chain uses TRBV19 and TRBJ2-3, with 14 bases identical to TRBD2. Germline V lookup: CDR1 LNHDA, CDR2 SQIVND (reference sequence). The trim removed 6 bases at V and 2 bases at J, leaving 10 bases unmatched. The CDR3 spans 18 residues. The CDR3 region is CASSPTSGGVDTTDTQYF. In DNA, the CDR3 is TGTGCCAGTAGCCCGACTAGCGGGGGGGTTGACACCACAGATACGCAGTATTTT.

A single count supports this clone. The chain uses TRBV7-8 and TRBJ1-6; 7 bases are shared with TRBD1. CDR1 is SGHVS, CDR2 FQNEAQ, per germline. The CDR3 sequence is 15 residues long. V lost 1 base and J lost 4; bases outside the gene matches: 1. The CDR3 DNA is TGTGCCAGCAGCTTAGGGGACAGTTATAATTCACCCCTCCACTTT. Amino acids: CASSLGDSYNSPLHF.

The V call is TRBV6-5, the J call TRBJ1-1; D ambiguous. Trimming left V 5 bases short and J 1 base short, with 11 bases between. The germline gives CDR1 MNHEY, CDR2 SVGAGI. CDR3 length: 14 residues. CDR3 region: CASSRTVENTEAFF. DNA of the CDR3: TGTGCCAGCAGTCGGACGGTAGAGAACACTGAAGCTTTCTTT.

The chain uses TRBV28 and TRBJ1-1; D not resolved. The germline gives CDR1 MDHEN, CDR2 SYDVKM. The CDR3 has 12 residues. The V end lost 4 bases, the J end lost 4 bases, and 7 bases lay between the germline ends. The CDR3 is CASSSGVTEAFF. In DNA, the CDR3 is TGTGCCAGCAGTTCCGGTGTCACTGAAGCTTTCTTT.

J is TRBJ2-7 and V is TRBV19; 9 positions match TRBD1. Germline CDR1 and CDR2: LNHDA and SQIVND (reference sequence). CDR3 length equals 15 residues. V shed 3 bases, J shed 3 bases, and the junction held 6 bases outside the gene matches. The CDR3 bases are TGTGCCAGTAGTATTGGGGACAGGGCGGTCTACGAGCAGTACTTC. As protein: CASSIGDRAVYEQYF.

This chain uses TRBV9 with TRBJ1-2, with 8 nucleotides matching TRBD1. The CDR3 extends over 15 amino acids. The V segment lost 3 bases and the J segment 1 base; nucleotides outside the gene matches: 5. Looked up from germline, CDR1 is SGDLS and CDR2 is YYNGEE. The CDR3 spells CASSARTGSNYGYTF. DNA of the CDR3: TGTGCCAGCAGCGCTCGGACAGGGAGTAACTATGGCTACACCTTC.

This clone was seen just once. The J gene is TRBJ2-5, the V gene TRBV4-3; D remains ambiguous. V was pared by 0 bases and J by 2 bases, with 13 bases between. Germline loops: CDR1 LGHNA, CDR2 YSLEER. The CDR3 runs 16 residues. CDR3 sequence: CASSQDSGFVQETQYF. The CDR3 DNA reads TGCGCCAGCAGCCAAGACTCCGGATTTGTGCAAGAGACCCAGTACTTC.

This sequence joins TRBV7-9 and TRBJ1-4; D remains unclear. Trimming stripped 4 bases from V and 5 bases from J, with 2 bases between. The CDR3 loop spans 11 amino acids. Germline V gene lookup returns CDR1 SEHNR and CDR2 FQNEAQ (reference sequence). The CDR3 loop is CASSWNEKLFF. The CDR3 DNA follows: TGTGCCAGCAGCTGGAATGAAAAACTGTTTTTT.

CDR3 in DNA: TGCGCCAGCTCCCCCGGGGGGGCGGGCCTCGGAGGCTACACCTTC. The encoded protein is CASSPGGAGLGGYTF. The rearrangement links TRBV5-1 to TRBJ1-2; perhaps TRBD1 as D (6 bases). V shed 7 bases and J shed 8 bases, with 24 bases lying between them. The CDR3 extends over 15 amino acids. The V gene's germline CDR1 is SGHRS and CDR2 YFSETQ.

The rearrangement uses TRBV6-1 and TRBJ2-2; D is possibly TRBD1 (6 bases). Trimming stripped 6 bases from V and 7 bases from J, with 18 bases between. The CDR3 length is 15 residues. The V gene's germline CDR1 is MNHNS and CDR2 SASEGT. DNA for the CDR3: TGTGCCAGCAGGGTACAACAGGGTATTATCGGGGAGCTGTTTTTT. The encoded protein is CASRVQQGIIGELFF.

The chain couples TRBV6-5 to TRBJ1-2, with D uncertain. V was shortened by 0 bases and J by 5 bases, with 7 bases between the two germline ends. This CDR3 has 13 amino acids. CDR1 is MNHEY and CDR2 is SVGAGI in the germline V gene. The CDR3 DNA is TGTGCCAGCAGTTACTCGAGGACGTATGGCTACACCTTC. Encoded protein: CASSYSRTYGYTF.

The chain couples TRBV11-2 to TRBJ2-7; the D is unclear. Trimming shortened V by 4 bases and J by 10 bases, and 14 bases separated the two germline ends. In germline, CDR1 is SGHAT, CDR2 FQNNGV. CDR3 length: 12 residues. CDR3 sequence (DNA): TGTGCCAGCAGCTGGCTGGACCGGCGACAGTACTTC. Amino acids: CASSWLDRRQYF.